The rows below give T cell receptor beta chains drawn from one sample of a study of blood T cell repertoires in COVID-19. Sequencing was performed with immunoSEQ multiplex PCR; in TCRdb, only in-frame clones are kept and a portion is missing. The sample holds over 200,000 clones, roughly 90% seen once. Sequencing used peripheral blood. All receptors derive from a man between 60 and 70 years old with COVID-19, enrolled during active disease. Each CDR3 is given with its conserved first and last residue. Each record gives: CDR3 length, clone size, V gene, J gene, D gene, CDR3 protein, CDR3 DNA. A D gene is named only where the DNA matches it firmly. Size is stated for part of the rows, as once, few or many counts, or as a class when the clone is expanded.

13,-,TRBV29-1,TRBJ2-2,-,CSVETLSGGELFF,TGCAGCGTTGAAACGCTCTCCGGCGGGGAGCTGTTTTTT
16,-,TRBV5-1,TRBJ2-1,TRBD2,CASSLLVAGGPNEQFF,TGCGCCAGCAGCTTGTTAGTGGCGGGAGGGCCCAATGAGCAGTTCTTC
15,-,TRBV10-3,TRBJ2-7,TRBD2,CAISEGAGASYEQYF,TGTGCCATCAGTGAGGGAGCGGGAGCGTCCTACGAGCAGTACTTC
16,once,TRBV18,TRBJ2-3,TRBD1,CASSPPVNRGLDTQYF,TGTGCCAGCTCACCACCGGTAAACAGGGGGTTAGATACGCAGTATTTT
13,-,TRBV28,TRBJ2-2,TRBD2,CASGAGATGELFF,TGTGCCAGCGGAGCGGGGGCCACCGGGGAGCTGTTTTTT
13,few,TRBV12-3/TRBV12-4,TRBJ1-2,-,CASSQAGRYGYTF,TGTGCCAGCAGCCAAGCAGGGAGGTATGGCTACACCTTC
15,-,TRBV5-1,TRBJ1-1,TRBD1,CASSLGQGRNTEAFF,TGCGCCAGCAGCTTGGGACAGGGAAGGAACACTGAAGCTTTCTTT
15,-,TRBV20-1,TRBJ1-2,-,CSASTGRLGNYGYTF,TGCAGTGCTAGTACAGGGCGTTTAGGGAACTATGGCTACACCTTC
17,-,TRBV21-1,TRBJ1-4,-,CASSKDTGPATNEKLFF,TGTGCCAGCAGCAAAGATACAGGACCGGCAACTAATGAAAAACTGTTTTTT
16,-,TRBV10-3,TRBJ2-1,TRBD2,CAVKGWSGSSYNEQFF,TGTGCCGTTAAGGGGTGGAGCGGGAGTTCCTACAATGAGCAGTTCTTC
14,once,TRBV4-1,TRBJ2-1,-,CASSSIGGRNEQFF,TGCGCCAGCTCCTCAATAGGAGGCAGGAATGAGCAGTTCTTC
19,-,TRBV19,TRBJ2-2,TRBD2,CASSTGTSGGVIGTGELFF,TGTGCCAGTAGTACTGGGACTAGCGGGGGGGTAATCGGGACCGGGGAGCTGTTTTTT
15,-,TRBV23-1,TRBJ2-1,-,CASRHGLFLGNEQFF,TGCGCCAGCAGGCACGGACTGTTTTTGGGCAATGAGCAGTTCTTC
16,-,TRBV20-1,TRBJ2-1,TRBD2,CSASTSGGAPYNEQFF,TGCAGTGCTAGTACTAGCGGGGGGGCCCCCTACAATGAGCAGTTCTTC
13,-,TRBV5-6,TRBJ1-2,TRBD1,CASSWYRGRGYTF,TGTGCCAGCAGCTGGTACAGGGGGCGAGGCTACACCTTC
15,-,TRBV18,TRBJ2-5,TRBD1,CASFPGQRTEETQYF,TGTGCCAGCTTCCCGGGACAGAGAACCGAAGAGACCCAGTACTTC
13,-,TRBV12-3/TRBV12-4,TRBJ1-5,-,CASIGGAGQPQHF,TGTGCCAGCATCGGGGGGGCGGGTCAGCCCCAGCATTTT
14,-,TRBV28,TRBJ2-6,TRBD1,CASNDRDGANVLTF,TGTGCCAGCAATGACAGGGATGGGGCCAACGTCCTGACTTTC
13,-,TRBV2,TRBJ1-2,TRBD1,CASSNRGHYGYTF,TGTGCCAGCAGTAACAGGGGACACTATGGCTACACCTTC
15,-,TRBV2,TRBJ2-7,TRBD2,CASGGTSGIFKEQYF,TGTGCCAGCGGGGGGACTAGCGGGATCTTTAAGGAGCAGTACTTC
16,-,TRBV4-3,TRBJ2-6,-,CASSQVSSSGANVLTF,TGCGCCAGCAGCCAAGTCTCGAGCTCTGGGGCCAACGTCCTGACTTTC
14,-,TRBV3-1/TRBV3-2,TRBJ2-1,-,CASSQGSRGTSWFF,TGTGCCAGCAGCCAAGGGTCCCGCGGGACCTCCTGGTTCTTC
16,-,TRBV2,TRBJ1-5,TRBD1,CASSGDRPISNQPQHF,TGTGCCAGCAGTGGGGACAGGCCTATTAGCAATCAGCCCCAGCATTTT
14,-,TRBV10-3,TRBJ1-6,-,CAISAGSQGSPLHF,TGTGCCATCAGCGCCGGGTCCCAAGGTTCACCCCTCCACTTT
17,-,TRBV15,TRBJ2-3,TRBD2,CATSRVSAGVNTDTQYF,TGTGCCACCAGCAGAGTATCGGCGGGAGTGAACACAGATACGCAGTATTTT
12,-,TRBV12-3/TRBV12-4,TRBJ2-7,-,CASRLGFYEQYF,TGTGCCAGCAGGCTCGGTTTCTACGAGCAGTACTTC
15,-,TRBV29-1,TRBJ2-1,TRBD1,CSVALAGGSYNEQFF,TGCAGCGTTGCTCTGGCAGGGGGCTCCTACAATGAGCAGTTCTTC
19,-,TRBV7-7,TRBJ1-2,TRBD1,CASTVWGGQGAPSDYGYTF,TGTGCTAGCACCGTATGGGGCGGACAGGGGGCTCCATCGGACTATGGCTACACCTTC
16,-,TRBV28,TRBJ1-2,-,CASSPSGGGANYGYTF,TGTGCCAGCAGTCCCTCCGGCGGGGGAGCTAACTATGGCTACACCTTC
18,-,TRBV14,TRBJ2-5,TRBD1,CASSQALVGQGARETQYF,TGTGCCAGCAGCCAAGCCCTTGTGGGGCAGGGGGCTCGAGAGACCCAGTACTTC
15,-,TRBV5-1,TRBJ2-1,TRBD1,CASSPDRDVSNEQFF,TGCGCCAGCAGCCCCGACAGGGATGTCAGCAATGAGCAGTTCTTC
16,-,TRBV19,TRBJ2-2,-,CASSLGGRGNTGELFF,TGTGCCAGTAGCCTCGGTGGCAGGGGCAACACCGGGGAGCTGTTTTTT